Below are 13 T cell receptor beta chains sequenced from a single sample in a study of blood T cell repertoires in COVID-19. Sequencing used immunoSEQ multiplex PCR; TCRdb keeps in-frame clones, though not all of them. The profile shows about 180,000 clones, 60% to 80% of them singletons. Sequencing was carried out using PBMCs or T cells enriched from blood (not recorded which). Receptors were obtained from a woman between 50 and 59 years old who had recovered from COVID-19.

This rearrangement joins TRBV15 to TRBJ2-1, with a possible D match to TRBD2 (5 bases). The CDR3 spans 15 residues. Germline V lookup: CDR1 LNHNV, CDR2 YYDKDF (reference sequence). Deletions cut 1 base from V and 1 base from J, with 8 bases between. CDR3 sequence: CATSRVGVSYNEQFF. The CDR3 bases are TGTGCCACCAGCAGAGTGGGAGTTTCCTACAATGAGCAGTTCTTC.

J is TRBJ1-6 and V is TRBV28, with 8 bases matching TRBD1. CDR1 MDHEN and CDR2 SYDVKM come from the germline V gene. V dropped 6 bases and J dropped 9; count of bases not matched to a gene: 7. The CDR3 extends over 14 amino acids. In nucleotides, the CDR3 is TGTGCCAGCAGACAGGGGGGAAATGGTTCACCCCTCCACTTT. Its protein is CASRQGGNGSPLHF.

This clone has just a few counts. This chain connects TRBV28 to TRBJ2-3, with D perhaps matching TRBD2 (5 bases). Trimming removed 6 bases from V and 6 bases from J, with 13 bases in between. There are 13 residues in the CDR3. From germline, CDR1 is MDHEN and CDR2 SYDVKM. The CDR3 DNA follows: TGTGCCAGCAGCCCCCACGGGGTGGATACGCAGTATTTT. Protein sequence: CASSPHGVDTQYF. The full variable domain, rest sourced from reference TRBV28 and TRBJ2-3, is DVKVTQSSRYLVKRTGEKVFLECVQDMDHENMFWYRQDPGLGLRLIYFSYDVKMKEKGDIPEGYSVSREKKERFSLILESASTNQTSMYLCASSPHGVDTQYFGPGTRLTVL.

This chain uses TRBV5-1 with TRBJ2-3; a weak D match, TRBD1 (6 bases). The germline V and J ends were trimmed by 6 bases and 0 bases, with 14 bases remaining between them. This CDR3 has 15 amino acids. Germline V gene data show CDR1 as SGHRS and CDR2 as YFSETQ. CDR3 sequence (DNA): TGCGCCAGCACTAAATCAGGGGCTAGCACAGATACGCAGTATTTT. It encodes CASTKSGASTDTQYF.

The J gene is TRBJ2-7, the V gene TRBV6-2 or TRBV6-3; D is perhaps TRBD1 (5 bases). The CDR3 is 16 residues long. V was clipped by 1 base and J by 2 bases, with 15 bases between them. Germline V lookup: CDR1 MNHEY, CDR2 SVGEGT. This chain's CDR3 is CASSYLQGRNTYEQYF. Written as DNA, the CDR3 is TGTGCCAGCAGTTACTTGCAGGGCCGAAATACCTACGAGCAGTACTTC.

This clone showed up just a few times. V gene TRBV12-3 or TRBV12-4 combines with J gene TRBJ2-7, with D maybe TRBD2 (5 bases). V lost 2 bases and J 0 bases, leaving 5 bases between the germline ends. There are 13 residues in the CDR3. CDR3 nucleotide sequence: TGTGCCAGCAGTTTAACTAGCTCCTACGAGCAGTACTTC. Translated, it gives CASSLTSSYEQYF.

The chain carries TRBV10-3 and TRBJ1-6; TRBD1 matches 7 bases. Germline V gene lookup returns CDR1 ENHRY and CDR2 SYGVKD. The V segment lost 6 bases and the J segment 7 bases; nucleotides outside the gene matches: 6. CDR3 size: 14 residues. CDR3 nucleotide sequence: TGTGCCATCAGAGGACAGGCGGGAAATTCACCCCTCCACTTT. It translates to CAIRGQAGNSPLHF.

The rearrangement uses TRBV3-1 (or the pseudogene TRBV3-2) and TRBJ1-4; a possible D gene is TRBD1 (5 bases). Germline V CDR1 and CDR2: LGHDT, YNNKEL (reference sequence). The CDR3 loop spans 13 amino acids. Trimming left V 2 bases short and J 12 bases short, with 13 bases between. The CDR3: CASSQSPGLELFF. Written as DNA, the CDR3 is TGTGCCAGCAGCCAAAGCCCAGGGCTTGAACTGTTTTTT.

V and J are TRBV6-6 and TRBJ1-2; D is possibly TRBD1 (6 bases). The CDR3 totals 13 residues. Trimming stripped 4 bases from V and 0 bases from J, with 6 bases between. Germline loops: CDR1 MNHNY, CDR2 SVGAGI (reference sequence). This chain's CDR3 is CASSWDTNYGYTF. The CDR3 coding sequence is TGTGCCAGCAGTTGGGACACTAACTATGGCTACACCTTC.

The V call is TRBV29-1, the J call TRBJ1-4; 9 positions agree with TRBD1. This CDR3 is 13 amino acids long. Per germline, CDR1 SQVTM and CDR2 ANQGSEA. The V segment lost 7 bases and the J segment 7 bases; nucleotides outside the gene matches: 7. CDR3 coding DNA: TGCAGCGGCAACAGGGGGCGCGGTGAAAAACTGTTTTTT. Protein product: CSGNRGRGEKLFF.

J is TRBJ2-3 and V is TRBV14, with D unresolved. Germline CDR1 is SGHDN and CDR2 is FVKESK. CDR3 length: 13 residues. V was shortened by 0 bases and J by 3 bases, with 4 bases between the two germline ends. CDR3: CASSQDLTDTQYF. DNA for the CDR3: TGTGCCAGCAGCCAAGATCTAACAGATACGCAGTATTTT.

The rearrangement links TRBV14 to TRBJ1-3; D gene uncertain. CDR3 length equals 14 residues. Germline V CDR1 and CDR2: SGHDN, FVKESK. Trimming shortened V by 6 bases and J by 1 base, and 10 bases separated the two germline ends. Written as DNA, the CDR3 is TGTGCCAGCAGTCAAATACAGTCTGGAAACACCATATATTTT. Translation: CASSQIQSGNTIYF.

This chain links TRBV3-1 (or the pseudogene TRBV3-2) with TRBJ2-1; a possible D gene is TRBD2 (6 bases). Per the germline V gene, CDR1 is LGHDT and CDR2 is YNNKEL (reference sequence). The CDR3 is made up of 13 amino acids. V shed 0 bases and J shed 12 bases, with 12 bases lying between them. In nucleotides, the CDR3 is TGTGCCAGCAGCCAAGATCACGGGAGTGGGCAGTTCTTC. Its translation is CASSQDHGSGQFF.